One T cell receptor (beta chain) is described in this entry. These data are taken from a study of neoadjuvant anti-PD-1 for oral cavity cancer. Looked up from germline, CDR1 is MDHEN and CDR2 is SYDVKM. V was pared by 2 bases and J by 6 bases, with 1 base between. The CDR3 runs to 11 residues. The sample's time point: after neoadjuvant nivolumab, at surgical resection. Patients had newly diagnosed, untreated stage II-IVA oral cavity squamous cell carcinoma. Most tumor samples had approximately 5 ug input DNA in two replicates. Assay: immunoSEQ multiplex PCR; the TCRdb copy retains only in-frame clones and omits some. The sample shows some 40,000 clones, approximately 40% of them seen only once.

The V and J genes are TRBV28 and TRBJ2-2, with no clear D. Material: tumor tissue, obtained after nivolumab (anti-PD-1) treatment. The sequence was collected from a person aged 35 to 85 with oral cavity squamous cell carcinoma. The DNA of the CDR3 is TGTGCCAGCAGTTTAGCCGGGGAGCTGTTTTTT. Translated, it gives CASSLAGELFF.